This TCR beta chain was profiled in a study of shared clonotypes between healthy human individuals (dated by TCRdb to the early 2020s). Some background on the complete study: The cohort comprised a couple of women and a few men aged 18 to 49 years. For each donor, three plates each were used for CD4 naive and CD4 memory, two plates were used for CD8 naive, and one plate was used for CD8 memory. Libraries were prepared and TCR repertoires were sequenced by different laboratories using diverse techniques, in order to increase sequencing depth and limit assay-specific biases. To estimate repertoire size and how much clonotypes are shared between individuals, the study performed deep sequencing of blood TCR repertoires from a few healthy adults. Between about 0.9 and 8.9 billion PBMCs per donor were obtained by leukapheresis. The paper as a whole reports these results and caveats: Incomplete sequencing was indicated by rarefaction of sorted-subset datasets, despite the large sequencing depth. Roughly 5.2% of naive CD4, more than 3% of naive CD8, about 2.1% of memory CD4, and over 0.35% of memory CD8 clonotypes were shared across several donors. Because the study included only a small number of donors, the genetic and exposure-history diversity represented was limited. Compared with non-shared clonotypes, clonotypes shared by all four sorted-subset donors had higher generation probabilities. Only blood was sampled, and tissue TCR repertoires likely differ from those in blood. Estimated clonotype richness was generally larger for naive than for memory subsets. Pairwise subsampling indicated that sequencing depth was expected to affect the degree of clonotype sharing among donors.

CD8 naive samples consisted of CD45RO-negative cells that were positively selected for CCR7, yielding a CD45RA+CCR7+ population without TemRA cells. The donors were healthy, HIV-negative adults with no recently reported acute infections or vaccinations. All donors were Caucasian adults living in Nashville, Tennessee, USA. After blood collection by leukapheresis, PBMCs were isolated using Ficoll-Histopaque density gradient centrifugation and then cryopreserved in the vapor phase of liquid nitrogen. Analytical flow cytometry was used to check the purity and quantity of every magnetically sorted T cell population. Genomic DNA was isolated from every sorted fraction and measured by UV absorbance on a Nanodrop 2000c. The CDR3 runs 16 amino acids, cysteine and phenylalanine included. CDR3 DNA is the only sequence kept; it has 48 bases, read in frame from the first base. Trimming removed 8 bases from V and 1 base from J, leaving 18 bases between the germline ends. CDR1 MNHEY and CDR2 SMNVEV are derived from the germline V gene (reference sequence).

Remarks on this clone: Its antigen is still unknown. No qualities accompany the bases; no much larger clone lies one base away.

Using the deep immunoSEQ assay, multiplex PCR amplified TCR CDR3 regions from genomic DNA. Genomic DNA extracted from each cell subset was distributed evenly over all wells of several immunoSEQ 96-well plates, and each plate served as one replicate. For sorted subsets, 150 to 200 ng genomic DNA, equal to some 28,000 T cell genomes, was loaded into each replicate PCR. Purified libraries were measured with a Qubit 3.0 fluorometer, size-checked on a Bioanalyzer 2100, and measured again with the KAPA Library Quantification kit. Every immunoSEQ 96-well plate was sequenced on a separate single-read 150-cycle Illumina NextSeq 550 flow cell. In the original analysis: The immunoSEQ output contained only junctional sequences without quality scores, so filtering could not match that applied to full-length reads. Sequences were annotated with PyIR, a Python wrapper for IgBLAST v1.9, and V/J genes and CDR3 were assigned using IMGT germline references. Reads were removed for weak V/J assignments (E-value above 1e-6), missing CDR3, stop codons, out-of-frame junctions, or ambiguous translated residues. V3J clonotypes were defined by identical inferred V gene, J gene, and CDR3 amino acid sequence. The percentage overlap between two repertoires was calculated by dividing the number of shared unique clonotypes by the size of the smaller repertoire. RTK rarefaction, the Chao1 estimator, and Recon v2.1 estimates of unobserved clonotypes were used to assess repertoire richness. For all TCRbeta clonotypes obtained by the gDNA method from a few donors, generation probabilities were computed with OLGA. The table was pulled from immuneACCESS by TCRdb, which kept in-frame rearrangements only. Such tables lose some clones; where checked, under half of the loss comes from unresolved V genes, and the rest has no known cause. The V and J calls and clone size come from that table; D and trimming were worked out from the DNA. The sample table holds 800,000 or so clones, of which just over 95% were seen once. Less than 0.25% of the sample is in the top ten clones.

The TCR comes from a man aged 25 to 45 in good health. The sequence joins TRBV27 to TRBJ2-1; perhaps TRBD2 is the D gene, with 7 bases matching. The sequencing input was naive CD8+ T cells sorted from blood. Sample cell subset or site, as interpreted from the label and publication: CD45RA+CCR7+. Here the CDR3 is given as CASVPGASGSYNEQFF. Here is the DNA: TGTGCCAGCGTCCCGGGGGCTAGCGGTTCCTACAATGAGCAGTTCTTC.